Listed below are T cell receptor beta chains from one sample, sequenced in a study of T cells expressing NK-cell markers. TCRdb derives one entry per CDR3 protein from the 5' RACE reads, leaving out DNA. This sample's table has tens of thousands of distinct CDR3 sequences. The sequencing sample was made of blood T cells: a sorted CD56 or NKG2C T cell subset, CD4+ or CD8+ T cells, or bulk PBMC T cells (not recorded which). The source is a woman aged 18-70 years in good health. CDR3s include the opening cysteine and the closing phenylalanine or tryptophan.

>TRBV28|TRBJ2-1
CASRGLAGTSYNEQFF
>TRBV27|TRBJ2-3
CASSFVRRGDIDTQYF
>TRBV28|TRBJ2-1
CASSLSKESGRAFNEQFF
>TRBV18|TRBJ2-7
CASSRPRTSGSYEQYF
>TRBV7-6|TRBJ2-7
CASSSSAGGYEQYF
>TRBV5-5|TRBJ1-2
CASSFSTGHYGYTF
>TRBV4-1|TRBJ1-6
CASSQFQQGHSPLHF
>TRBV27|TRBJ2-1
CASRGGWPGVSSYNEQFF
>TRBV6-1|TRBJ2-7
CASSFGENRGSYEQYF
>TRBV29-1|TRBJ2-1
CSVEDRFSGSGSSYNEQFF
>TRBV7-2|TRBJ1-1
CASSLGQGSEAFF